The rows below give T cell receptor beta chains drawn from one sample of a study. A single record per CDR3 protein comes from TCRdb applying MiXCR to the RT-PCR reads. Among approximately 720,000 distinct CDR3 sequences listed, 14% were seen once. The sequenced material came from memory CD4+ T cells from blood. The receptors stem from a female donor in good health, serving as a healthy control. Each CDR3 is given with its conserved first and last residue. The D gene is left open where the match is weak. Clone size is shown for a subset of rows, as once, few, many or a class of expanded clone.

v_call	clone_size	j_call	d_call	cdr3_aa	cdr3_nt
TRBV2	once	TRBJ1-2	.	CASKVGEGGYTF	TGTGCCAGCAAGGTGGGAGAGGGAGGCTACACCTTC
TRBV5-1	many	TRBJ2-2	TRBD1	CASSLQGQGSTGELFF	TGCGCCAGCAGCTTGCAAGGACAGGGGAGCACCGGGGAGCTGTTTTTT
TRBV30	.	TRBJ1-5	.	CAWSGRDGGYSNQPQHF	TGTGCCTGGAGTGGGCGGGACGGAGGATATAGCAATCAGCCCCAGCATTTT
TRBV12-3/TRBV12-4	many	TRBJ1-2	TRBD1	CASSLTGAYGYTF	TGTGCCAGCAGCCTTACAGGGGCCTATGGCTACACCTTC
TRBV20-1	.	TRBJ2-1	TRBD2	CSAGLANRGYNEQFF	TGCAGTGCCGGACTAGCGAACAGAGGTTACAATGAGCAGTTCTTC
TRBV3-1	few	TRBJ1-2	.	CASRSSEGYGYTF	TGTGCCAGCAGGTCGTCTGAGGGCTATGGCTACACCTTC
TRBV10-3	.	TRBJ1-2	.	CAISEKTAYGYTF	TGTGCCATCAGTGAAAAGACAGCCTATGGCTACACCTTC
TRBV6-5	.	TRBJ2-7	.	CASSYLQEPRGEQYF	TGTGCCAGCAGTTACCTACAGGAGCCCAGAGGCGAGCAGTACTTC
TRBV9	few	TRBJ1-5	.	CASSVATEGNQPQHF	TGTGCCAGCAGCGTAGCTACTGAGGGGAATCAGCCCCAGCATTTT
TRBV11-2	.	TRBJ1-1	TRBD1	CASSKQPGQAQAFF	TGTGCCAGCAGCAAACAACCGGGACAGGCCCAAGCTTTCTTT
TRBV3-1	.	TRBJ2-1	TRBD2	CASSRSGLAGVNEQFF	TGTGCCAGCAGCCGCTCCGGACTAGCGGGGGTCAATGAGCAGTTCTTC
TRBV29-1	few	TRBJ1-1	.	CSVTKGFGTEAFF	TGCAGCGTGACCAAGGGGTTCGGCACTGAAGCTTTCTTT
TRBV6-6	.	TRBJ1-6	.	CASLTGRSNSPLHF	TGTGCCAGCCTTACAGGGCGCAGTAATTCACCCCTCCACTTT
TRBV29-1	few	TRBJ1-4	.	CSVVSEKLFF	TGCAGCGTTGTTAGCGAAAAACTGTTTTTT
TRBV10-1	.	TRBJ2-7	.	CAIQGRAYEQYF	TGCGCCATCCAGGGGAGGGCCTACGAGCAGTACTTC